This T cell receptor (beta chain) was sequenced in a study of T cell clusters in autoimmune cytopenias. About the study: Per sample, median TRB depth was around 50,000 reads, yielding a median about 2,400 distinct clonotypes.

Study results and limitations: The cluster-lack signature was not seen for secondary cytopenia versus chronic lymphocytic leukemia.

This clonotype is called medium-sized based on its frequency. Its specificity is unknown. One tube held mixed TRB-A and TRB-B primer pools for touch-down PCR. TCRdb reprocessed the multiplex PCR reads and keeps a single row for each CDR3 protein, giving no DNA. With approximately 1,800 distinct CDR3 sequences in the sample, the ten largest clones hold around 35%. TRB was amplified from about 270 ng of peripheral blood genomic DNA per sample. Sequencing was done on a sample of peripheral blood. The source is a human donor with an autoimmune cytopenia, with autoimmune hepatitis or in good health (not recorded which).

CDR3 sequence: CSGTSGPDTQYF. V usage is TRBV29-1 and J usage is TRBJ2-3; no DNA is available, so the TRBD2 call from TCRdb remains unchecked. The CDR3 totals 12 residues. CDR1 and CDR2 from the germline V gene are SQVTM and ANQGSEA.